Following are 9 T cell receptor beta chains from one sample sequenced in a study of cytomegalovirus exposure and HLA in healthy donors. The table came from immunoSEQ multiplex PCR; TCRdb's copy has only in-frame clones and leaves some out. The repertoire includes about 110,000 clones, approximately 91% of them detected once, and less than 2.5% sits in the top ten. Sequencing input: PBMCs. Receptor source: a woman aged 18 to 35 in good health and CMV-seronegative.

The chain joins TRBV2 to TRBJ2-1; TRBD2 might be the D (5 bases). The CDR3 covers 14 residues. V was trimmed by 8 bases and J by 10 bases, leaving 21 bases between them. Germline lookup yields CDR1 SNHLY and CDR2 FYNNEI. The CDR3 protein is CASLTNRILGEQFF. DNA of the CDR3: TGTGCCAGCCTGACTAACCGGATCTTGGGGGAGCAGTTCTTC. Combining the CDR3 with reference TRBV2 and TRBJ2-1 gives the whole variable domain EPEVTQTPSHQVTQMGQEVILRCVPISNHLYFYWYRQILGQKVEFLVSFYNNEISEKSEIFDDQFSVERPDGSNFTLKIRSTKLEDSAMYFCASLTNRILGEQFFGPGTRLTVL.

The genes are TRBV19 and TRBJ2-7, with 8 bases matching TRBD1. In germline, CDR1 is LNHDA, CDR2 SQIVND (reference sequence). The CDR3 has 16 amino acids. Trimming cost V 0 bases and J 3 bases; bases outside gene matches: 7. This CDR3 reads CASSIDLSGGYYEQYF. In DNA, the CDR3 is TGTGCCAGTAGTATAGATCTCTCAGGGGGCTACTACGAGCAGTACTTC.

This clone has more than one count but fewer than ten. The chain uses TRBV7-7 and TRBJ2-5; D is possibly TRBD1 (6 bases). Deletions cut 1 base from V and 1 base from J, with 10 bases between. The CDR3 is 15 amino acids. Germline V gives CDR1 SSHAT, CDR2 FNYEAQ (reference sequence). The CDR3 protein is CASSLGRTAQETQYF. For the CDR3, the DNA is TGTGCCAGCAGCTTAGGACGGACAGCCCAAGAGACCCAGTACTTC.

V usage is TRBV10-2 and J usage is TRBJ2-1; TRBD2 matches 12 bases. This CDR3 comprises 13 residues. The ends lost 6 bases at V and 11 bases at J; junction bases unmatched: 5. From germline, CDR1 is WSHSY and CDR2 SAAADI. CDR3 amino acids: CASRETSGGKQFF. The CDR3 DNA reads TGCGCCAGCAGGGAGACTAGCGGGGGTAAGCAGTTCTTC.

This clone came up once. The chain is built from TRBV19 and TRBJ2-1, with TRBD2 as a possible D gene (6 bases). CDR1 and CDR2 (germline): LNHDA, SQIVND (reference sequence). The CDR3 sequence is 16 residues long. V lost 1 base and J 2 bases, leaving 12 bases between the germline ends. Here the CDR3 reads CASSIGSGLAYNEQFF. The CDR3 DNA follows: TGTGCCAGTAGTATAGGGAGCGGGCTAGCCTACAATGAGCAGTTCTTC.

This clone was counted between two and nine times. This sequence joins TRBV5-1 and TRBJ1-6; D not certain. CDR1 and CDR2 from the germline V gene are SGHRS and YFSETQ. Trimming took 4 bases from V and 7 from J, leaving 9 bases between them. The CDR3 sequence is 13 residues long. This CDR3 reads CASSARSNSPLHF. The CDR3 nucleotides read TGCGCCAGCAGCGCTAGGTCGAATTCACCCCTCCACTTT.

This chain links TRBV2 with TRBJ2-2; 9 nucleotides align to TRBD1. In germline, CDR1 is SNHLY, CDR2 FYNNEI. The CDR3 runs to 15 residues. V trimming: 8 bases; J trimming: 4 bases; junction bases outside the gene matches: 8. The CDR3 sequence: CASGPGTGPTGELFF. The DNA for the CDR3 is TGTGCCAGCGGACCGGGGACAGGGCCCACCGGGGAGCTGTTTTTT.

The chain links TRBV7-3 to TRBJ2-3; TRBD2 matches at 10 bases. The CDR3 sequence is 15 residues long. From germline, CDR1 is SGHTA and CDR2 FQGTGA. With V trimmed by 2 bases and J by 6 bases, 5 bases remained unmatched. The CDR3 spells CASSLSSGSADTQYF. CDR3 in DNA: TGTGCCAGCAGCTTATCTAGCGGGAGTGCTGATACGCAGTATTTT.

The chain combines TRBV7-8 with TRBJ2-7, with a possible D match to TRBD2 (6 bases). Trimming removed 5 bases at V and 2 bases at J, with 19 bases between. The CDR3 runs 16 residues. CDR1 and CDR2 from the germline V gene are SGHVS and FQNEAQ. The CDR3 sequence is CASSPPGGVAAYEQYF. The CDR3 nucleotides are TGTGCCAGCAGCCCACCCGGCGGGGTAGCGGCCTACGAGCAGTACTTC.